Reported below is one T cell receptor beta chain. The clone's antigen remains unknown. No much larger clone exists at a distance of one base, and base qualities are not known. The source of the sample is a study of blood T cell repertoires in COVID-19 (dated by TCRdb to the early 2020s). Notes on the research overall: Collaborator samples came from the United States, Italy and Spain and covered acute and convalescent phases of COVID-19. The prospective study material was composed of cDNA or gDNA derived from T cells, B-cell-depleted T cells, or PBMCs. The dataset comprised deeply sampled blood TCRbeta repertoires from subjects exposed to, actively infected with, or recovered from COVID-19. The repertoires were made available in a free public database intended to serve as a resource for research on the immune response to SARS-CoV-2. Samples came from the ongoing ImmuneRACE study (first 160 participants) plus 1,254 subjects from 6 global collaborators. Sample metadata almost always included a de-identified subject ID, COVID-19 status, age in years and sex. Where available, HLA class I and class II types were taken from metadata supplied by the sample provider and were not determined by assay-based typing.

Study-level results and caveats: The quantity of clinical and demographic metadata differed by source and by participant and was supplied without curation.

The CDR3 covers 15 residues, taking in both the cysteine and the phenylalanine. This entry keeps only the CDR3 DNA: 45 bases, framed from base 1. CDR1 and CDR2 are drawn from the germline V gene: MNHEY, SVGEGT. The junction shows trimming of 8 bases on V and 6 bases on J, plus 19 bases between the germline ends. TCRbeta CDR3 regions were amplified from genomic DNA using the immunoSEQ Assay, a bias-controlled multiplex PCR. Per the original workflow: Within the assay, amplification of reference gene primers was used to estimate how many nucleated cells each sample contained. Sequence reads were collapsed and filtered to measure the absolute abundance of every unique TCRbeta CDR3 rearrangement. For each sample, productive Simpson clonality was calculated as the square root of Simpson's diversity index over productive rearrangements. Imported from immuneACCESS, the table was reduced by TCRdb to in-frame sequences with V and J called. These copies leave out some clones; in studies compared against another copy, an unresolved V gene accounts for under half, and the cause of the remainder is not known. The V and J calls and clone size come from that table; D and trimming were worked out from the DNA. The sample includes under 25,000 clones, with 87% observed a single time. About 7.9% of the sample goes to the ten largest clones.

Collaborating institutions collected whole blood in K2EDTA tubes following their own protocols. For TCRbeta analysis, collaborator samples were shipped as frozen whole blood, as isolated PBMCs, or as DNA extracted from either sample type. The sequence joins TRBV6-2 or TRBV6-3 to TRBJ2-2; the D gene is perhaps TRBD2, from 6 matching bases. This TCR came from a human donor with active COVID-19. The donor label of this sample is uncertain. Sample: peripheral blood. Here the CDR3 is given as CASRLGGVQSGELFF. DNA sequence: TGTGCCAGCCGCCTTGGAGGGGTCCAGTCCGGGGAGCTGTTTTTT.